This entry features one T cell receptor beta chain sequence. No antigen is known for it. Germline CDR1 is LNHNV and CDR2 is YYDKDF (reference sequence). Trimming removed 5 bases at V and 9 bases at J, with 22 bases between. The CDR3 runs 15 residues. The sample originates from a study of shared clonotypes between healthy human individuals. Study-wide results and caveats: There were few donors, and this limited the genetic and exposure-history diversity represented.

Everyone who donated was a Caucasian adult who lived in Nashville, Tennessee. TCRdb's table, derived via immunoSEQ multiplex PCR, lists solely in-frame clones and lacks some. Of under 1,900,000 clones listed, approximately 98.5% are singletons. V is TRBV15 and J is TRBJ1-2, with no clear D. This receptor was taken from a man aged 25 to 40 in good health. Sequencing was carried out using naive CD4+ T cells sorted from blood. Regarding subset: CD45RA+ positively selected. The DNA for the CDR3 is TGTGCCACCAGCCGGATCGTGGGCTCCTCATACAGCTACACCTTC. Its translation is CATSRIVGSSYSYTF.